This T cell receptor beta chain derives from a study of blood T cell repertoires in COVID-19. At the level of the study: The United States, Italy and Spain provided the acute and convalescent COVID-19 samples.

Allocation to cohorts depended on clinical history reported by the participants. Recovered status applied to Cohort 3 donors who had two consecutive negative PCRs. It also applied to those with clearance or with symptom resolution. The sample holds a few counts of this clone. Original data processing: How many nucleated cells were present was estimated from reference gene primer amplification. Measured with immunoSEQ multiplex PCR; TCRdb has only the in-frame clones, and not every one. V and J calls and clone size come straight from that table; D and trimming were deduced from the DNA. The data show around 170,000 clones, about nine tenths seen once. Trimming at V came to 11 bases and at J to 7 bases, leaving 10 bases not matched to a gene. The CDR3 totals 13 residues. Germline-derived CDR1 and CDR2 are SNHLY and FYNNEI.

This TCR came from a woman under 30 who had recovered from COVID-19. Material for sequencing was PBMCs or T cells enriched from blood (not recorded which). The V gene is TRBV2, the J gene TRBJ1-4; TRBD1 matches 7 bases. CDR3 bases: TGTGCCGGCCGCGGGCAGGGGGTTGAAAAACTGTTTTTT. The encoded protein is CAGRGQGVEKLFF.